Sequencing of this T cell receptor beta chain was carried out in a study of Graves' ophthalmopathy and Graves' hyperthyroidism. General observations from the study: Ophthalmopathy progression predictions by the model showed nearly 75% specificity and approximately 67% sensitivity. Thyroid clonotypes that were expanded above 0.001 frequency mostly also appeared in blood.

CDR3 regions of TCR beta were amplified from RNA transcripts. RT-PCR was first run with HTBI primers, then multiplex PCR in a second round. TCRdb processed the multiplex PCR reads anew with MiXCR; each CDR3 protein has one entry. The sample records 340,000 or so distinct CDR3 sequences, about a sixth being singletons. In its sample, this clonotype was seen many times. Its matching antigen is unknown. V was pared by 6 bases and J by 1 base, with 9 bases between. The CDR3 sequence is 14 residues long. Diagnosis relied on clinical symptoms, serum thyroxine, TRAb, thyroid ultrasound and orbital computed tomography.

The chain is built from TRBV12-3 or TRBV12-4 and TRBJ2-2; TRBD2 might be the D (5 bases). The TCR sequence derives from an adult man with Graves' ophthalmopathy. The specimen was peripheral blood. CDR3 DNA sequence: TGTGCCAGCAGCCAAAGCGGGAACACCGGGGAGCTGTTTTTT. It is translated as CASSQSGNTGELFF.